This T cell receptor beta chain was sequenced in a study of T cells in Graves' hyperthyroidism and ophthalmopathy. Germline V gene lookup returns CDR1 KGHSH and CDR2 LQKENI. The CDR3 has 13 amino acids. V was clipped by 2 bases and J by 9 bases, with 13 bases between them. Using RNA transcripts as the source, TCR beta CDR3 regions were amplified. The HTBI primer set was used in a first-round RT-PCR of the TCR CDR3. TCRdb itself ran the multiplex PCR reads through MiXCR, one entry per CDR3 protein. The sample records under 350,000 distinct CDR3 sequences, around 25% being singletons. This clonotype was seen more than once but under ten times.

The material sequenced was blood. The rearrangement joins TRBV18 to TRBJ1-1; a weak D match, TRBD1 (6 bases). The sequence came from a man in his forties or fifties with Graves' hyperthyroidism that later progressed to Graves' ophthalmopathy. CDR3 sequence (DNA): TGTGCCAGCTCACCAGAGAGGGGGGGTAAAGCTTTCTTT. Amino acid sequence: CASSPERGGKAFF.